Presented here are 13 T cell receptor beta chains from one specimen sequenced in a study of T cells after yellow fever vaccination. TCRdb called the 5' RACE reads again in MiXCR, with one record for every CDR3 protein. The sample records roughly 310,000 distinct CDR3 sequences, approximately 3.8% being singletons. Sequenced here: PBMCs, sampled on the day of the yellow fever booster vaccination. Every receptor here comes from a man aged 18 to 29 who received the YFV17D yellow fever vaccine.

This clonotype appeared many times. This chain uses TRBV20-1 with TRBJ2-1; D is ambiguous. The CDR3 sequence is 14 residues long. The V gene lost 0 bases and the J gene lost 8 bases, with 14 bases spanning the gap. Per the germline V gene, CDR1 is DFQATT and CDR2 is SNEGSKA (reference sequence). The DNA of the CDR3 is TGCAGTGCTAGAGATTCTCGAGGTATCGATGAGCAGTTCTTC. Its protein product is CSARDSRGIDEQFF.

This clonotype was detected many times. CDR3 sequence reads: CASSLAGRGMAFF. CDR3 sequence (DNA): TGCGCCAGCAGCTTGGCAGGGAGGGGGATGGCTTTCTTT. The chain recombines TRBV5-1 with TRBJ1-1; D possibly corresponds to TRBD1 (6 bases). The CDR3 is 13 amino acids. V was shortened by 0 bases and J by 11 bases, with 14 bases between the two germline ends. The germline V gene encodes CDR1 SGHRS and CDR2 YFSETQ.

The rearrangement joins TRBV10-3 to TRBJ2-3, with unresolved D. The CDR3 loop spans 14 amino acids. Trimming left V 0 bases short and J 0 bases short, with 4 bases between. The germline V gene encodes CDR1 ENHRY and CDR2 SYGVKD. CDR3 region: CAISESHSTDTQYF. The CDR3 DNA follows: TGTGCCATCAGTGAGTCGCATAGCACAGATACGCAGTATTTT.

This clonotype was observed many times. The chain combines TRBV14 with TRBJ2-7; D assignment may be TRBD1 or TRBD2 (5 bases each). This CDR3 contains 15 residues. The V gene lost 7 bases and the J gene lost 1 base, with 17 bases spanning the gap. Germline V gives CDR1 SGHDN, CDR2 FVKESK. As DNA, the CDR3 is TGTGCCAGCAACGTTGGGGGTACCCAATCCTACGAGCAGTACTTC. It encodes CASNVGGTQSYEQYF.

In its sample, this clonotype was seen many times. The genes are TRBV5-1 and TRBJ2-5; possibly TRBD2 for D (6 bases). Germline V CDR1 and CDR2: SGHRS, YFSETQ. V was trimmed by 2 bases and J by 4 bases, leaving 15 bases between them. The CDR3 spans 15 residues. This CDR3 reads CASSFLGSGVETQYF. DNA for the CDR3: TGCGCCAGCAGCTTTTTGGGTAGCGGCGTAGAGACCCAGTACTTC.

This clonotype occurred many times. The chain joins TRBV6-5 to TRBJ1-2; TRBD1 matches at 9 bases. Germline CDR1 MNHEY, CDR2 SVGAGI. The CDR3 has 19 residues. Trimming at V came to 6 bases and at J to 4 bases, leaving 21 bases not matched to a gene. In nucleotides, the CDR3 is TGTGCCAGCAGCCCTGCGATTGGGACAGGGACGTCCTTTTTCTATGGCTACACCTTC. This encodes CASSPAIGTGTSFFYGYTF.

This clonotype showed up many times. This sequence joins TRBV6-5 and TRBJ1-2; 12 bases are a match to TRBD1. The CDR3 loop spans 13 amino acids. The germline CDR1 and CDR2 sequences are MNHEY and SVGAGI. V shed 8 bases, J shed 4 bases, and the junction held 2 bases outside the gene matches. CDR3 sequence: CASGTGGFYGYTF. The CDR3 DNA sequence: TGTGCCAGCGGGACAGGGGGCTTCTATGGCTACACCTTC.

At least ten counts were recorded for this clonotype. The chain combines TRBV11-1 with TRBJ2-2; weak D call: TRBD2 (5 bases). From germline, CDR1 is SGHAT and CDR2 FQDESV (reference sequence). The V gene lost 4 bases and the J gene lost 5 bases, with 5 bases spanning the gap. The CDR3 is 12 residues long. The CDR3, as DNA: TGTGCCAGCAGCTCGGGGACCGGGGAGCTGTTTTTT. The encoded protein is CASSSGTGELFF.

This chain uses TRBV7-2 with TRBJ2-1; D possibly corresponds to TRBD2 (6 bases). This CDR3 has 15 residues. Germline loops: CDR1 SGHTA, CDR2 FQGNSA. Trimming stripped 1 base from V and 8 bases from J, with 15 bases between. The CDR3 region is CASSLDGEAGDEQFF. The CDR3, as DNA: TGTGCCAGCAGCTTAGACGGGGAGGCGGGCGATGAGCAGTTCTTC.

This chain uses TRBV10-3 with TRBJ2-6, with unresolved D. The germline gives CDR1 ENHRY, CDR2 SYGVKD. V lost 0 bases, J lost 2 bases, and 11 bases lay in between. The CDR3 runs 17 residues. The CDR3 DNA reads TGTGCCATCAGTGAGTCTGAGTACGCCCCTGGGGCCAACGTCCTGACTTTC. This translates into CAISESEYAPGANVLTF.

This clonotype was seen more than once but under ten times. The rearrangement joins TRBV6-5 to TRBJ2-7; 11 bases map to TRBD1. This CDR3 is 18 amino acids long. Germline lookup yields CDR1 MNHEY and CDR2 SVGAGI. The ends lost 7 bases at V and 7 bases at J; junction bases unmatched: 21. The CDR3 nucleotides are TGTGCCAGCATACTCGCCCGGGGCCGGGACAGGGGGATTTGGGAGCAGTACGTC. It yields the protein CASILARGRDRGIWEQYV.

This chain connects TRBV20-1 to TRBJ1-2; D call uncertain. Germline loops: CDR1 DFQATT, CDR2 SNEGSKA (reference sequence). Trimming left V 0 bases short and J 2 bases short, with 10 bases between. The CDR3 extends over 14 amino acids. The CDR3 protein is CSARDWSGNYGYTF. The CDR3 DNA reads as TGCAGTGCTAGAGACTGGAGTGGGAACTATGGCTACACCTTC.

This clonotype was counted many times. The V call is TRBV7-2, the J call TRBJ2-1; the match to TRBD2 covers 7 bases. Trimming cost V 6 bases and J 9 bases; bases outside gene matches: 5. CDR3 length: 12 residues. The germline gives CDR1 SGHTA, CDR2 FQGNSA. The CDR3: CASRERGFEQFF. The CDR3 coding sequence is TGTGCCAGCAGAGAGCGGGGCTTTGAGCAGTTCTTC.